The clone carrying this T cell receptor beta chain was seen only once. Its specificity is unknown. Measured with immunoSEQ multiplex PCR; TCRdb has only the in-frame clones, and not every one. Found here are around 65,000 clones, almost 90% of them singletons; the top ten hold about 11%. The sample comes from a study of OX40 agonist ivuxolimab in advanced cancers. Study results and limitations: What antigens the expanded peripheral T cells recognized was never established.

The germline CDR1 and CDR2 sequences are SGHTA and FQGNSA. V dropped 7 bases and J dropped 7 bases, with 14 bases sitting between them. The CDR3 is 13 amino acids. This TCR derives from an adult with an advanced solid tumor such as melanoma, head and neck, liver or kidney cancer. The chain links TRBV7-2 to TRBJ1-5, with D maybe TRBD1 (6 bases). The sequencing here drew on CD4+ or CD8+ T cells sorted from blood, taken in a trial of the OX40 agonist ivuxolimab. CDR3 in DNA: TGTGCCAGCACCACAGGACAGTTCCAGCCCCAGCATTTT. This translates into CASTTGQFQPQHF.